This TCR beta chain was found in a study of T cells in Graves' hyperthyroidism and ophthalmopathy (dated by TCRdb to the late 2010s). As for the study more broadly: Peripheral blood samples were taken at the time of initial diagnosis, prior to any treatment. To identify TCR V-J signatures that set the groups apart, the researchers used a discovery cohort of 100 patients, made up of under 45 with Graves' ophthalmopathy and some 56 with stable Graves' hyperthyroidism. An independent validation cohort of around 20 hyperthyroidism patients and over 15 patients who later progressed to ophthalmopathy tested prospective prediction of ophthalmopathy. The roughly 100 discovery patients were randomly divided into training and test sets at a 7:3 ratio. Thyroid tissue and blood T-cell repertoires from six Graves' hyperthyroidism patients were also compared in the study. After sampling, hyperthyroidism patients received methimazole starting at 30 mg daily, and ophthalmopathy patients received high-dose intravenous methylprednisolone. According to the paper, TCR Vbeta CDR3 sequencing was carried out on 135 peripheral blood samples, which came from some 41 ophthalmopathy, around 74 hyperthyroidism and roughly 17 progressor patients.

Beyond this particular receptor, the publication reports: During validation, the model predicted progression to ophthalmopathy a median of roughly 7.1 months ahead of onset, with 70.59% sensitivity and roughly 72% specificity. Sample size was not statistically predetermined, and blinding of investigators to group allocation was not performed. Ophthalmopathy was separated from stable hyperthyroidism by a 13 V-J signature model, with around 88% sensitivity and roughly 81% specificity obtained in cross-validation and 80%/75% obtained in testing. Most expanded thyroid clonotypes (frequency above 0.001) were also found in blood, which suggests that blood repertoires may mirror thyroid immune responses.

TCR beta CDR3 regions were amplified from RNA transcripts. For the first round of RT-PCR on the TCR CDR3, the HTBI primer set was used together with the Qiagen OneStep RT-PCR kit. Libraries were constructed in a second round of multiplex PCR, after which size selection and purification were carried out. Libraries were sequenced paired-end with 100 bp reads on an Illumina HiSeq2000. As for the original processing: SOAPnuke was used to process the raw data, throwing out any read that contained adapters or uncalled bases, had a mean Phred below 15, or lacked an exact constant-primer or identifier match. COPE v1.2.5 was used to merge high-quality paired reads, and clonotypes were defined as unique nucleotide sequences. MiTCR v1.1 was used to align clonotypes to the IMGT TRBV, TRBD and TRBJ reference segments. The analysis included only V-J combinations with a frequency above 0.0001, which together covered 99% to 99.2% of the repertoires. The TCS score was defined as the ratio of F50 (clonal expansion) to E x V (chaos), calculated using BLOSUM62-based TCRdist between CDR3 peptides within each V-J. Welch's t-statistics and random forest reduced roughly 500 V-J features to roughly 13, which were used in a naive Bayes classifier (R e1071). The raw public reads went through TCRdb reprocessing: fastp at Q25, MiXCR clone calling, in-frame beta chains kept. Rows are combined by CDR3 protein, so each entry shows the most common genes and DNA. The V and J calls shown here were made by TCRdb, not taken from the authors' results. In all, the sample holds more than 550,000 distinct CDR3 sequences, and roughly a sixth of those were seen once. Clones ranked in the top ten supply 16% of the sample.

Hyperthyroidism patients were newly diagnosed, with disease duration under 2 months, and aged 18 to 65 years. Exclusion was applied to patients with uncontrolled infections, other autoimmune diseases, pregnancy or lactation. Diagnoses were based on clinical symptoms, serum thyroxine and TRAb, thyroid ultrasound and orbital computed tomography. Blood from progressor patients was drawn when they were first diagnosed with hyperthyroidism, before any ophthalmopathy symptoms appeared. PBMCs were isolated from 10 ml of fresh peripheral blood by Ficoll-Paque density gradient centrifugation. Patients classed as progressors first received a Graves' hyperthyroidism diagnosis and then went on to develop ophthalmopathy during follow-up. Total RNA was extracted with Trizol reagent, and quality was checked on an Agilent 2100 Bioanalyzer. This clonotype was detected ten times or more. The antigen this receptor binds is unknown. No base quality values were provided; no much bigger clone lies one nucleotide off.

Trimming accounts for 0 bases at V and 7 bases at J, while the number of junction bases matched to no gene is 6. The CDR3 goes from the cysteine to the phenylalanine over 15 residues. The CDR3 DNA has 45 bases and is translated from base 1. CDR1 SGHRS and CDR2 YFSETQ were looked up in the germline V gene. The sequence was collected from a woman aged 45-65 years with Graves' hyperthyroidism that later progressed to Graves' ophthalmopathy. The sequencing sample was made of blood. The sequence links TRBV5-1 to TRBJ2-1, with 8 central nucleotides matching TRBD1. At the DNA level, the sequence is TGCGCCAGCAGCTTGGTTCAGGGGGCGTCAAATGAGCAGTTCTTC. Translated, it reads CASSLVQGASNEQFF.